The 27 T cell receptor beta chains given below trace back to one sample, sequenced in a study of cytomegalovirus exposure and HLA in healthy donors. Researchers ran the PCR with 60 Vbeta and 13 Jbeta primers. The assay was immunoSEQ multiplex PCR, and TCRdb's table has in-frame clones only and misses some. Of about 190,000 clones in the sample, about 80% are singletons; the top ten hold around 9.6%. The sample consisted of PBMCs. The receptors here all came from a woman between 50 and 59 years old in good health and CMV-seropositive.

This sequence joins TRBV5-6 and TRBJ1-2, with 7 bases aligning to TRBD1. CDR1 is SGHDT, CDR2 YYEEEE, per germline. This CDR3 contains 15 residues. Trimming took 4 bases from V and 5 from J; bases not matched to a gene: 11. The CDR3 coding sequence is TGTGCCAGCAGCAGGGGGGACAGTTGGAGGTATGGCTACACCTTC. It specifies CASSRGDSWRYGYTF.

The chain joins TRBV11-1 to TRBJ1-2, with 7 nucleotides matching TRBD1. The CDR3 length is 13 residues. J lost 12 bases, V lost 5 bases, and 12 bases had no gene match. CDR1 SGHAT and CDR2 FQDESV come from the germline V gene (reference sequence). The CDR3 DNA reads as TGTGCCAGCAGCACCCGCAGGACAGGCGCAAACACCTTC. Protein product: CASSTRRTGANTF.

The rearrangement links TRBV6-5 to TRBJ1-2; 8 bases align to TRBD1. CDR1 and CDR2 (germline): MNHEY, SVGAGI. The length of the CDR3 is 14 residues. V lost 5 bases, J lost 5 bases, and 7 bases stayed unmatched. The CDR3 spells CASSVRTGLYGYTF. The CDR3 DNA follows: TGTGCCAGCAGTGTAAGGACAGGGTTGTATGGCTACACCTTC.

DNA of the CDR3: TGTGCCAGCAGCATCGACAGGGAGCAGTACTTC. Translation gives CASSIDREQYF. The chain carries TRBV7-2 and TRBJ2-7, with a weak D call TRBD1 (6 bases). CDR1 is SGHTA, CDR2 FQGNSA, per germline. The CDR3 consists of 11 residues. V lost 5 bases and J 7 bases, leaving 9 bases between the germline ends.

V and J are TRBV11-1 and TRBJ1-6; perhaps TRBD1 as D (5 bases). V was pared by 4 bases and J by 5 bases, with 12 bases between. Germline CDR1 reads SGHAT; CDR2 reads FQDESV (reference sequence). This CDR3 is built from 15 residues. The CDR3 DNA follows: TGTGCCAGCAGCTCCCATGGAGGGGATAATTCACCCCTCCACTTT. Amino acid sequence: CASSSHGGDNSPLHF.

The chain employs TRBV5-6 and TRBJ2-7; TRBD2 is a possible D gene (6 bases). The V end was cut by 1 base, the J end by 1 base, with 9 bases between. Germline V gene lookup returns CDR1 SGHDT and CDR2 YYEEEE. The CDR3 is 14 amino acids. CDR3 nucleotide sequence: TGTGCCAGCAGCTTGTCGGGGGTTTCCTACGAGCAGTACTTC. It encodes CASSLSGVSYEQYF.

The J gene is TRBJ1-5, the V gene TRBV7-9; 10 positions match TRBD1. This CDR3 region has 18 residues. V lost 6 bases to trimming and J lost 2 bases; unmatched junction nucleotides: 13. The germline gives CDR1 SEHNR, CDR2 FQNEAQ (reference sequence). The CDR3 DNA reads as TGTGCCAGCAGTCAAACCGGGACAGGGGTTTGGGGCAATCAGCCCCAGCATTTT. Protein product: CASSQTGTGVWGNQPQHF.

The chain employs TRBV5-1 and TRBJ1-3; D gene unclear. This CDR3 spans 17 amino acids. Trimming took 3 bases from V and 0 from J, leaving 16 bases between them. From germline, CDR1 is SGHRS and CDR2 YFSETQ. CDR3 sequence (DNA): TGCGCCAGCAGCTGGCCCCCCTTAGGAGACTCTGGAAACACCATATATTTT. Its translation is CASSWPPLGDSGNTIYF.

The CDR3 nucleotides read TGCGCCAGCAGCTATGGGACAGGGGACTATGGCTACACCTTC. Translation: CASSYGTGDYGYTF. The rearrangement links TRBV5-1 to TRBJ1-2; 10 bases fit TRBD1. V shed 3 bases, J shed 3 bases, and the junction held 2 bases outside the gene matches. The germline V gene has CDR1 SGHRS and CDR2 YFSETQ. The length of the CDR3 is 14 residues.

The chain joins TRBV5-6 to TRBJ2-5, with 7 positions matching TRBD1. The J call may be in error: the DNA end matches TRBJ2-7 better. Germline V gene lookup returns CDR1 SGHDT and CDR2 YYEEEE. The CDR3 sequence is 13 residues long. CDR3 in amino acids: CASSKTGSYEQYF. The CDR3 DNA follows: TGTGCCAGCAGCAAGACAGGGTCCTACGAGCAGTACTTC.

Points on this clone: Other DNA sequences in the same sample also yield this CDR3. The chain employs TRBV5-6 and TRBJ1-2, with 7 bases that match TRBD1. The CDR3 consists of 13 residues. The V segment lost 4 bases and the J segment 5 bases; nucleotides outside the gene matches: 5. Germline V gene lookup returns CDR1 SGHDT and CDR2 YYEEEE. CDR3 sequence reads: CASSPGQNYGYTF. CDR3 DNA sequence: TGTGCCAGCAGCCCGGGACAGAATTATGGCTACACCTTC.

The J gene is TRBJ2-1, the V gene TRBV18; tentatively, D is TRBD1 (5 bases). This CDR3 contains 15 residues. The germline CDR1 and CDR2 sequences are KGHSH and LQKENI. V lost 0 bases and J lost 7, with 13 bases in between. The CDR3 DNA follows: TGTGCCAGCTCACCACCGGGGCAGGGCGGAAATGAGCAGTTCTTC. Its protein product is CASSPPGQGGNEQFF.

V usage is TRBV7-6 and J usage is TRBJ1-1, with D unresolved. The length of the CDR3 is 13 residues. The V gene's germline CDR1 is SGHVS and CDR2 FNYEAQ. V was cut by 7 bases and J by 1 base, with 10 bases left in between. The CDR3 spells CASKSSENTEAFF. CDR3 DNA sequence: TGTGCCAGCAAATCCAGCGAGAACACTGAAGCTTTCTTT.

V gene TRBV7-9 combines with J gene TRBJ2-7, with D uncertain. Per the germline V gene, CDR1 is SEHNR and CDR2 is FQNEAQ (reference sequence). With 5 bases removed from V and 7 bases from J, the gap between germline ends came to 12 bases. The CDR3 spans 12 residues. The CDR3 protein is CASSPVAREQYF. Here the CDR3 DNA reads TGTGCCAGCAGCCCGGTAGCCCGGGAGCAGTACTTC.

The chain has TRBV15 and TRBJ2-1, with a possible D match to TRBD2 (5 bases). Trimming left V 1 base short and J 9 bases short, with 10 bases between. The CDR3 has 13 residues. The germline gives CDR1 LNHNV, CDR2 YYDKDF (reference sequence). This CDR3 reads CATSRVGVGEQFF. The CDR3 region has the DNA TGTGCCACCAGCAGAGTCGGGGTGGGTGAGCAGTTCTTC.

This chain's CDR3 is CASSQPTNDTRAQGQHF. Written as DNA, the CDR3 is TGCGCCAGCAGTCAACCGACCAATGATACCCGGGCTCAGGGACAGCATTTT. The chain is built from TRBV23-1 and TRBJ1-5, with a weak D call TRBD1 (5 bases). Being an ORF, TRBV23-1 has a function that is uncertain. This CDR3 region has 17 residues. V lost 2 bases and J lost 13, with 27 bases in between.

As DNA, the CDR3 is TGCAGTGCTAGCACTACCTACGAGCAGTACTTC. Its protein product is CSASTTYEQYF. The rearrangement links TRBV20-1 to TRBJ2-7, with D uncertain. CDR3 length equals 11 residues. Deletions cut 3 bases from V and 2 bases from J, with 5 bases between. The germline V gene encodes CDR1 DFQATT and CDR2 SNEGSKA (reference sequence).

The chain couples TRBV6-1 to TRBJ2-5, with D unclear. TRBJ2-7 matches the DNA end more closely, so the J call is doubtful. This CDR3 has 12 residues. CDR1 MNHNS and CDR2 SASEGT come from the germline V gene. CDR3 protein: CASTIATYEQYF. The CDR3 DNA is TGTGCCAGCACGATCGCAACCTACGAGCAGTACTTC.

The chain carries TRBV15 and TRBJ1-3, with TRBD1 identical over 7 bases. After removal of 3 bases from V and 0 bases from J, the junction contained 5 bases not matched to a gene. The CDR3 sequence is 16 residues long. Per germline, CDR1 LNHNV and CDR2 YYDKDF (reference sequence). The CDR3 here is CATSRPGTVSGNTIYF. CDR3 sequence (DNA): TGTGCCACCAGCAGGCCCGGGACAGTCTCTGGAAACACCATATATTTT.

The J gene is TRBJ1-5, the V gene TRBV6-6; 7 bases align to TRBD1. The ends lost 7 bases at V and 3 bases at J; junction bases unmatched: 9. This CDR3 comprises 15 residues. Per germline, CDR1 MNHNY and CDR2 SVGAGI (reference sequence). CDR3 sequence: CASTDMDRINQPQHF. The DNA for the CDR3 is TGTGCCAGCACCGACATGGACAGGATCAATCAGCCCCAGCATTTT.

The V call is TRBV9, the J call TRBJ2-2; D might be TRBD1 (5 bases). Looked up from germline, CDR1 is SGDLS and CDR2 is YYNGEE. The length of the CDR3 is 16 residues. Trimming cost V 0 bases and J 2 bases, with 11 bases left between them. The DNA for the CDR3 is TGTGCCAGCAGCGTAGCTTCAGGGCCTAACACCGGGGAGCTGTTTTTT. Encoded protein: CASSVASGPNTGELFF.

This chain uses TRBV19 with TRBJ1-1; D is unclear. Germline V gene lookup returns CDR1 LNHDA and CDR2 SQIVND (reference sequence). V lost 4 bases and J lost 12, with 18 bases in between. This CDR3 has 13 amino acids. The CDR3 loop is CASSTLYSEKSFF. In DNA form, the CDR3 reads TGTGCCAGTAGTACCCTATACTCCGAGAAGTCTTTCTTT. Drawing the rest from reference TRBV19 and TRBJ1-1, the complete variable domain is DGGITQSPKYLFRKEGQNVTLSCEQNLNHDAMYWYRQDPGQGLRLIYYSQIVNDFQKGDIAEGYSVSREKKESFPLTVTSAQKNPTAFYLCASSTLYSEKSFFGQGTRLTVV.

The gene calls are TRBV7-9 and TRBJ1-1; 7 bases fit TRBD1. Germline values: CDR1 SEHNR, CDR2 FQNEAQ (reference sequence). The CDR3 has 13 amino acids. V gave up 5 bases and J gave up 7 bases; unmatched junction bases: 7. CDR3 sequence: CASSAGQEIEAFF. The CDR3 nucleotides read TGTGCCAGCAGCGCCGGACAGGAGATTGAAGCTTTCTTT.

The chain combines TRBV6-5 with TRBJ1-1; 8 nucleotides line up with TRBD1. Unmatched junction bases numbered 5, after V lost 5 bases and J lost 6 bases. CDR1 and CDR2 from the germline V gene are MNHEY and SVGAGI. The CDR3 loop spans 13 amino acids. DNA for the CDR3: TGTGCCAGCAGTCCGACAGGGGTGGCTGAAGCTTTCTTT. Its translation is CASSPTGVAEAFF.

For the CDR3, the DNA is TGCGCCAGCAGCTCAACGACAGGAAACTATGGCTACACCTTC. As protein: CASSSTTGNYGYTF. The V call is TRBV5-1, the J call TRBJ1-2, with a tentative D call TRBD1 (6 bases). The CDR3 runs to 14 residues. V was clipped by 3 bases and J by 2 bases, with 11 bases between them. From germline, CDR1 is SGHRS and CDR2 YFSETQ. The entire variable domain, with the rest obtained from reference TRBV5-1 and TRBJ1-2, is as follows: KAGVTQTPRYLIKTRGQQVTLSCSPISGHRSVSWYQQTPGQGLQFLFEYFSETQRNKGNFPGRFSGRQFSNSRSEMNVSTLELGDSALYLCASSSTTGNYGYTFGSGTRLTVV.

The CDR3 nucleotides are TGTGCCAGCAGTGACCCCCGGACGCAGTATTTT. It encodes CASSDPRTQYF. This chain links TRBV25-1 with TRBJ2-3; D is unresolved. Trimming stripped 3 bases from V and 9 bases from J, with 7 bases between. The CDR3 sequence is 11 residues long. Germline CDR1 reads MGHDK; CDR2 reads SYGVNS.

The V and J genes are TRBV5-4 and TRBJ2-1; 8 bases are shared with TRBD2. J gave up 3 bases and V 3 bases, and 8 bases lay outside the gene matches. The length of the CDR3 is 16 residues. The germline V gene encodes CDR1 SGHNT and CDR2 YYREEE (reference sequence). The CDR3 protein is CASSSSSGPNYNEQFF. The DNA for the CDR3 is TGTGCCAGCAGCTCCTCTAGCGGGCCTAACTACAATGAGCAGTTCTTC.